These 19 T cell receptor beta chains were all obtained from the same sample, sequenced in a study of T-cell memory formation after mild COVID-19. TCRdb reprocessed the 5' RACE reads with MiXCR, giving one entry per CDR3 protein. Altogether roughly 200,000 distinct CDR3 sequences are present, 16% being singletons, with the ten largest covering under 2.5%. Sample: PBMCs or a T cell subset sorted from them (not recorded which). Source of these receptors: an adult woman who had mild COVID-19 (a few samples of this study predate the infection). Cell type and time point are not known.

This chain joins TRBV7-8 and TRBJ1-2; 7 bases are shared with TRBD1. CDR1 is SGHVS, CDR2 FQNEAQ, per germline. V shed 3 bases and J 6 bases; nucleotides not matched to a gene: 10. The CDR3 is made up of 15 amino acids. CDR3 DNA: TGTGCCAGCAGCTTTAGGACAGGCTTTCGGGATGGCTACACCTTC. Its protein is CASSFRTGFRDGYTF.

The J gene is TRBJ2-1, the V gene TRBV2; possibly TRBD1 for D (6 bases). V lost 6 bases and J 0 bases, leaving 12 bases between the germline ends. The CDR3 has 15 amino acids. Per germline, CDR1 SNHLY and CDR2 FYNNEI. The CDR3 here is CASRQGYSSYNEQFF. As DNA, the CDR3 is TGTGCCAGCAGACAGGGTTACAGCTCCTACAATGAGCAGTTCTTC.

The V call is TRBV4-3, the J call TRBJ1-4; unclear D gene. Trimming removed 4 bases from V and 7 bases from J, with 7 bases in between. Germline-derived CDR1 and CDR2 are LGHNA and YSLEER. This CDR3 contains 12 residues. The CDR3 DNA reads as TGCGCCAGCAGCCTGAAGGGTGAAAAACTGTTTTTT. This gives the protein CASSLKGEKLFF.

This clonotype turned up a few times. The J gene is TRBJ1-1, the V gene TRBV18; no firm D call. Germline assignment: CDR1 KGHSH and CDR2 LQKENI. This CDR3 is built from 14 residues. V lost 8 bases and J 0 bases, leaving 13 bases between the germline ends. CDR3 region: CASETGLMNTEAFF. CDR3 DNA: TGTGCCAGCGAAACCGGGTTGATGAACACTGAAGCTTTCTTT.

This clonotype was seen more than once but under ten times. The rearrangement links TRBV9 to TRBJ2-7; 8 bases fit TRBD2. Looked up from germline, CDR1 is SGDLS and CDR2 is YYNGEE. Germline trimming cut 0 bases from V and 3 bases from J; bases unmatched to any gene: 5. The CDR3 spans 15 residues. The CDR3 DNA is TGTGCCAGCAGCGTAGGAGCTAGCGGGCACTACGAGCAGTACTTC. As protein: CASSVGASGHYEQYF.

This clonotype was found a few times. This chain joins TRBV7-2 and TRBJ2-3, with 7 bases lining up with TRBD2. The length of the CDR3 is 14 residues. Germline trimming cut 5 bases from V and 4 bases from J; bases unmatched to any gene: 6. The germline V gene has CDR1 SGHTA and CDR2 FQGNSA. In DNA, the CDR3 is TGTGCCAGCAGCCTGACTAGCTTCGCAGATACGCAGTATTTT. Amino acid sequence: CASSLTSFADTQYF.

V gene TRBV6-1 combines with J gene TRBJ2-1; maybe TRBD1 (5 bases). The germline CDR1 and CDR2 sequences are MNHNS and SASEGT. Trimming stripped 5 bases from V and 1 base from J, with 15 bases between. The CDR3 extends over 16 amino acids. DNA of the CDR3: TGTGCCAGCAGTCCTCTCACCGACAGATCCTACAATGAGCAGTTCTTC. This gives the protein CASSPLTDRSYNEQFF.

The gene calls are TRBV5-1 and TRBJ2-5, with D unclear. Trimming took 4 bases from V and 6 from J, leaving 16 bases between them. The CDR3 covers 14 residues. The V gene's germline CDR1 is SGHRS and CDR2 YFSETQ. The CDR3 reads CASSIAQGRQTQYF. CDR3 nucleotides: TGCGCCAGCAGCATTGCCCAAGGGCGGCAGACCCAGTACTTC.

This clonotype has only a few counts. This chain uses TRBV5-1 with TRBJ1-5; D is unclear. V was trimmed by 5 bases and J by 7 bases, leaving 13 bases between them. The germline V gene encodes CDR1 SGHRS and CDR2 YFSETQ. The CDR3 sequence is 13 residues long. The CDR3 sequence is CASSSAPGQPQHF. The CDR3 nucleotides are TGCGCCAGCAGTTCTGCGCCGGGCCAGCCCCAGCATTTT.

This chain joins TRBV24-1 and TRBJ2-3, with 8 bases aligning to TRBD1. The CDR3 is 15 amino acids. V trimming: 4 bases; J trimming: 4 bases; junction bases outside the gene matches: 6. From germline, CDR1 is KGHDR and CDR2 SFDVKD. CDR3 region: CATSDPDRDSDTQYF. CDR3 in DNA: TGTGCCACCAGTGACCCGGACAGGGACTCAGATACGCAGTATTTT.

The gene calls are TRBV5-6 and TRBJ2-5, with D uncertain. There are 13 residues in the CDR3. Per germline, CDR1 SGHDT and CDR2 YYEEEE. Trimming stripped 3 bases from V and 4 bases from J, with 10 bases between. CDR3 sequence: CASSSDLGETQYF. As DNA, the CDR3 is TGTGCCAGCAGCTCTGACTTGGGAGAGACCCAGTACTTC.

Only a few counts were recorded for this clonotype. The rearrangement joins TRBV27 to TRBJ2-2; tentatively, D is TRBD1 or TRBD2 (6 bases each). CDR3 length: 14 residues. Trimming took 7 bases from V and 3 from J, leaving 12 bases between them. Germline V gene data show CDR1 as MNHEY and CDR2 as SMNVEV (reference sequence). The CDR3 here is CASTRGPDTGELFF. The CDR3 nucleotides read TGTGCCAGCACTCGGGGGCCCGACACCGGGGAGCTGTTTTTT.

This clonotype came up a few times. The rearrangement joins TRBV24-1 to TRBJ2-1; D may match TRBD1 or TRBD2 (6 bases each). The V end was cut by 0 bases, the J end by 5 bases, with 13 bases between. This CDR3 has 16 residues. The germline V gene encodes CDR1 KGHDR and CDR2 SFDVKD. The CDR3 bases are TGTGCCACCAGTGATTTGAGAACTCGGGGGCACAATGAGCAGTTCTTC. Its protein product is CATSDLRTRGHNEQFF.

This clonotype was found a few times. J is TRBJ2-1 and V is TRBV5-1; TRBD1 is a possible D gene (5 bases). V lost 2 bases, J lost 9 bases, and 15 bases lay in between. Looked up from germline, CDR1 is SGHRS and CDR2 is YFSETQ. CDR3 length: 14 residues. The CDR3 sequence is CASSLLRDPGEQFF. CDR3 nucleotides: TGCGCCAGCAGCTTACTCAGGGATCCGGGTGAGCAGTTCTTC.

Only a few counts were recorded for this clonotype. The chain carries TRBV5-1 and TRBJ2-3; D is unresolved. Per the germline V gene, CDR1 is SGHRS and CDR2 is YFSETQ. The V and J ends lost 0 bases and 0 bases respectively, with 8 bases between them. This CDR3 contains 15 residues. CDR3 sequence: CASSLEAPSTDTQYF. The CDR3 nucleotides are TGCGCCAGCAGCTTGGAAGCGCCGAGCACAGATACGCAGTATTTT.

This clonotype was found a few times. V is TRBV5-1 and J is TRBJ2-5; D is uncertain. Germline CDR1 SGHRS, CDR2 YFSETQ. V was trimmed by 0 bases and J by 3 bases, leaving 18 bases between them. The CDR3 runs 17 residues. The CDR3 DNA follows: TGCGCCAGCAGCTTGGGGGTCGGGTCTGCTTGGGAAGAGACCCAGTACTTC. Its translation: CASSLGVGSAWEETQYF.

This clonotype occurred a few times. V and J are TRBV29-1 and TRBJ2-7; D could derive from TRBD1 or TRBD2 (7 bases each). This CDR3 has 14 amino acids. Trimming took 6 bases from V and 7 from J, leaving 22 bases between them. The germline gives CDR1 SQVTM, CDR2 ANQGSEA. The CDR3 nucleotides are TGCAGCGTGGTACAGGGGCGGGAGCGTACGGAGCAGTACTTC. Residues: CSVVQGRERTEQYF.

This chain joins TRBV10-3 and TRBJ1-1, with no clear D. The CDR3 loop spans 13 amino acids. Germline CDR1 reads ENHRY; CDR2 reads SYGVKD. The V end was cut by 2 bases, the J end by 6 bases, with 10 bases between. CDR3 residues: CAISEVLSPEAFF. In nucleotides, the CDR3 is TGTGCCATCAGTGAGGTCTTGTCCCCTGAAGCTTTCTTT.

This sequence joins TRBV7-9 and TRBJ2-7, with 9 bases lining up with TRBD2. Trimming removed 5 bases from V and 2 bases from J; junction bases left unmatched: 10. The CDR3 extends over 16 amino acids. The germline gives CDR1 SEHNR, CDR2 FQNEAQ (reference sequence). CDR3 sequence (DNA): TGTGCCAGCAGCGCCCTTCCTAGCGGGGAGACCTACGAGCAGTACTTC. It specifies CASSALPSGETYEQYF.